Listed here are 15 T cell receptor beta chains from one sample, sequenced in a study of PD-1 blockade in classical Hodgkin lymphoma. Generated by immunoSEQ multiplex PCR, the TCRdb table keeps only in-frame clones and is missing some. The table lists roughly 9,300 clones, roughly 89% of them singletons. Time point here: cycle 4 day 1 (C4D1), after 6 weeks of nivolumab. With no exception, relapse followed autologous stem cell transplantation in all patients, and brentuximab vedotin exposure varied. Sequenced material: peripheral blood mononuclear cells (PBMCs), taken before the fourth cycle of nivolumab. These receptors were collected from a human donor with classical Hodgkin lymphoma.

This chain connects TRBV10-3 to TRBJ2-3, with no clear D. The germline gives CDR1 ENHRY, CDR2 SYGVKD. V lost 3 bases to trimming and J lost 4 bases, with 5 bases between them. This CDR3 has 12 residues. CDR3 loop: CAISDGSDTQYF. The CDR3 DNA reads as TGTGCCATCAGTGATGGGTCAGATACGCAGTATTTT.

This chain joins TRBV28 and TRBJ1-1; D is unclear. Trimming pared 5 bases from V and 3 bases from J, leaving 13 bases between. The length of the CDR3 is 14 residues. CDR1 is MDHEN and CDR2 is SYDVKM in the germline V gene. The CDR3 region is CASSSRRWDTEAFF. Here the CDR3 DNA reads TGTGCCAGCAGTAGCCGAAGGTGGGACACTGAAGCTTTCTTT.

The chain links TRBV7-9 to TRBJ2-5; D is possibly TRBD1 or TRBD2 (5 bases each). The ends were cut back, 6 bases at V and 3 bases at J, with 11 bases in the middle. From germline, CDR1 is SEHNR and CDR2 FQNEAQ (reference sequence). The CDR3 is made up of 13 amino acids. The CDR3, as DNA: TGTGCCAGCAGGAACAGAGGGGAAGAGACCCAGTACTTC. Amino acid sequence: CASRNRGEETQYF.

This clone was recorded once. The chain couples TRBV5-6 to TRBJ2-1; a possible D gene is TRBD2 (5 bases). Germline V gene sequence: CDR1 SGHDT, CDR2 YYEEEE. This CDR3 region has 14 residues. V was clipped by 0 bases and J by 12 bases, with 16 bases between them. The chain's CDR3 is CASSLGGSSSVQFF. The CDR3 DNA reads as TGTGCCAGCAGCTTGGGTGGGAGTAGTTCCGTGCAGTTCTTC.

J is TRBJ2-3 and V is TRBV5-4; D unresolved. Germline V gene data show CDR1 as SGHNT and CDR2 as YYREEE (reference sequence). The CDR3 contains 16 residues. The V end lost 3 bases, the J end lost 3 bases, and 17 bases lay between the germline ends. In DNA form, the CDR3 reads TGTGCCAGCAGCTCCCGCTCCCTTTTGGGAACAGATACGCAGTATTTT. Its protein product is CASSSRSLLGTDTQYF.

The V and J genes are TRBV7-6 and TRBJ1-1; no firm D call. Germline CDR1 reads SGHVS; CDR2 reads FNYEAQ. Between the trimmed V and J ends, which lost 2 bases and 0 bases, there was a span of 4 bases. This CDR3 has 13 residues. The CDR3 DNA is TGTGCCAGCAGCTTATATGTGAACACTGAAGCTTTCTTT. This gives the protein CASSLYVNTEAFF.

This chain links TRBV7-8 with TRBJ2-3; 8 bases agree with TRBD2. Germline CDR1 SGHVS, CDR2 FQNEAQ. V shed 0 bases and J 2 bases; nucleotides not matched to a gene: 1. The CDR3 is made up of 15 amino acids. CDR3 in amino acids: CASSLASGNTDTQYF. CDR3 nucleotide sequence: TGTGCCAGCAGCTTAGCTAGCGGGAACACAGATACGCAGTATTTT.

The gene calls are TRBV2 and TRBJ1-5; D is possibly TRBD1 (5 bases). Germline V gene sequence: CDR1 SNHLY, CDR2 FYNNEI. V lost 8 bases and J 5 bases, leaving 13 bases between the germline ends. The CDR3 has 13 amino acids. The CDR3 nucleotides are TGTGCCAGCTCGACCGGGGGGGATCAGCCCCAGCATTTT. Protein product: CASSTGGDQPQHF.

The sample holds a few counts of this clone. The chain couples TRBV27 to TRBJ2-3; 10 positions match TRBD1. This CDR3 spans 14 amino acids. Germline V lookup: CDR1 MNHEY, CDR2 SMNVEV (reference sequence). The J segment lost 3 bases and the V segment lost 6 bases, leaving 3 bases of the junction unmatched. The CDR3 protein is CASRGDRGTDTQYF. The CDR3 nucleotides read TGTGCCAGCAGGGGGGACAGGGGAACAGATACGCAGTATTTT.

Only a few counts were recorded for this clone. This sequence joins TRBV6-5 and TRBJ2-5, with no clear D. Germline lookup yields CDR1 MNHEY and CDR2 SVGAGI. The CDR3 covers 10 residues. Trimming stripped 11 bases from V and 7 bases from J, with 11 bases between. CDR3 protein: CAAGMGTQYF. As DNA, the CDR3 is TGTGCCGCTGGAATGGGGACCCAGTACTTC.

This clone was detected only a few times. The J gene is TRBJ2-2, the V gene TRBV28, with 7 bases aligning to TRBD2. This CDR3 has 13 residues. V shed 8 bases and J 3 bases; nucleotides not matched to a gene: 3. Per the germline V gene, CDR1 is MDHEN and CDR2 is SYDVKM. The CDR3 nucleotides read TGTGCCAGCTCGGCGGGAGACACCGGGGAGCTGTTTTTT. This encodes CASSAGDTGELFF.

The chain carries TRBV9 and TRBJ2-5; TRBD2 aligns across 8 bases. V shed 4 bases and J 2 bases; nucleotides not matched to a gene: 7. This CDR3 is 15 amino acids long. Germline CDR1 SGDLS, CDR2 YYNGEE. This CDR3 reads CASSSGTRIQETQYF. The DNA for the CDR3 is TGTGCCAGCAGCTCCGGGACTAGAATACAAGAGACCCAGTACTTC.

The V call is TRBV28, the J call TRBJ2-7; D not certain. The CDR3 covers 14 residues. Germline CDR1 is MDHEN and CDR2 is SYDVKM. V lost 5 bases, J lost 0 bases, and 11 bases lay in between. The CDR3 protein is CASSPSSYSYEQYF. The CDR3, as DNA: TGTGCCAGCAGTCCTTCATCCTACTCCTACGAGCAGTACTTC.

The V call is TRBV7-2, the J call TRBJ2-3; possible D gene TRBD2, 5 bases. The V end lost 1 base, the J end lost 2 bases, and 7 bases lay between the germline ends. CDR1 is SGHTA, CDR2 FQGNSA, per germline. The CDR3 has 14 residues. CDR3 sequence (DNA): TGTGCCAGCAGCTTAGGGGGAGTCACAGATACGCAGTATTTT. It translates to CASSLGGVTDTQYF. Full variable domain (missing parts from reference TRBV7-2 and TRBJ2-3): GAGVSQSPSNKVTEKGKDVELRCDPISGHTALYWYRQSLGQGLEFLIYFQGNSAPDKSGLPSDRFSAERTGGSVSTLTIQRTQQEDSAVYLCASSLGGVTDTQYFGPGTRLTVL.

This clone appeared a few times. The chain couples TRBV5-1 to TRBJ2-2; TRBD2 matches 7 bases. The CDR3 sequence is 15 residues long. Looked up from germline, CDR1 is SGHRS and CDR2 is YFSETQ. Trimming took 2 bases from V and 3 from J; bases not matched to a gene: 4. This chain's CDR3 is CASSFPGGYTGELFF. Written as DNA, the CDR3 is TGCGCCAGCAGCTTTCCGGGAGGATACACCGGGGAGCTGTTTTTT.